These 8 T cell receptor beta chains share one sample of origin, sequenced in a study of cytomegalovirus exposure and HLA in healthy donors. PCR primers comprised 60 Vbeta and 13 Jbeta primers. Profiling relied on immunoSEQ multiplex PCR, and the TCRdb table lists in-frame clones only, not all of them. The repertoire holds some 150,000 clones, under 90% seen once, with 1.5% in the top ten. What was sequenced was PBMCs. Source of these receptors: a male donor in good health and CMV-seronegative.

The J gene is TRBJ2-1, the V gene TRBV5-1, with a tentative D call TRBD2 (5 bases). This CDR3 spans 15 amino acids. The ends were cut back, 5 bases at V and 0 bases at J, with 12 bases in the middle. The germline V gene encodes CDR1 SGHRS and CDR2 YFSETQ. This chain's CDR3 is CASSSSGNSYNEQFF. CDR3 coding DNA: TGCGCCAGCAGTAGTTCGGGGAACTCCTACAATGAGCAGTTCTTC.

The V and J genes are TRBV2 and TRBJ1-3; 8 bases match TRBD1. Per germline, CDR1 SNHLY and CDR2 FYNNEI. The CDR3 runs 14 residues. The trim removed 4 bases at V and 2 bases at J, leaving 1 base unmatched. The CDR3 DNA reads TGTGCCAGCAGTGGGGGACAGGCTGGAAACACCATATATTTT. Protein sequence: CASSGGQAGNTIYF.

V and J are TRBV19 and TRBJ1-5; TRBD1 aligns across 9 bases. Germline CDR1 is LNHDA and CDR2 is SQIVND (reference sequence). The CDR3 is 14 residues long. The V and J ends lost 9 bases and 3 bases, in that order; junction bases with no gene match: 6. The CDR3 reads CASSRDRVNQPQHF. Written as DNA, the CDR3 is TGTGCCAGCTCCCGGGACAGGGTCAATCAGCCCCAGCATTTT.

The rearrangement links TRBV6-6 to TRBJ2-4; TRBD1 aligns across 9 bases. This CDR3 has 15 residues. With V trimmed by 6 bases and J by 7 bases, 10 bases remained unmatched. In germline, CDR1 is MNHNY, CDR2 SVGAGI (reference sequence). This CDR3 is CASSLGQGIRNIQYF. DNA of the CDR3: TGTGCCAGCAGCTTAGGACAGGGGATCCGTAACATTCAGTACTTC.

V gene TRBV5-1 combines with J gene TRBJ1-6; 7 bases fit TRBD1. The germline V gene has CDR1 SGHRS and CDR2 YFSETQ. The CDR3 has 14 residues. V lost 3 bases to trimming and J lost 9 bases; unmatched junction nucleotides: 6. In DNA, the CDR3 is TGCGCCAGCAGCTCGGGACAGAAAAGTTCACCCCTCCACTTT. It encodes CASSSGQKSSPLHF. The full variable domain, completed using reference TRBV5-1 and TRBJ1-6, is KAGVTQTPRYLIKTRGQQVTLSCSPISGHRSVSWYQQTPGQGLQFLFEYFSETQRNKGNFPGRFSGRQFSNSRSEMNVSTLELGDSALYLCASSSGQKSSPLHFGNGTRLTVT.

This chain joins TRBV6-1 and TRBJ1-2; 12 positions match TRBD1. The CDR3 runs 16 residues. The germline V gene has CDR1 MNHNS and CDR2 SASEGT. With V trimmed by 2 bases and J by 4 bases, 5 bases remained unmatched. The CDR3: CASSERGQGAGYGYTF. DNA of the CDR3: TGTGCCAGCAGTGAAAGGGGACAGGGGGCTGGCTATGGCTACACCTTC.

V gene TRBV7-7 combines with J gene TRBJ2-5; 7 bases are shared with TRBD1. The CDR3 is 13 residues long. With V trimmed by 7 bases and J by 5 bases, 7 bases remained unmatched. Germline values: CDR1 SSHAT, CDR2 FNYEAQ (reference sequence). CDR3 DNA sequence: TGTGCCAGCACCCCGACAGGGAAGGAGACCCAGTACTTC. The encoded protein is CASTPTGKETQYF.

The rearrangement links TRBV2 to TRBJ2-5; no clear D. This CDR3 comprises 14 residues. CDR1 SNHLY and CDR2 FYNNEI come from the germline V gene. The V and J ends lost 3 bases and 1 base respectively, with 9 bases between them. The CDR3 protein is CASSESSPQETQYF. The CDR3 nucleotides are TGTGCCAGCAGTGAGTCGAGCCCCCAAGAGACCCAGTACTTC.